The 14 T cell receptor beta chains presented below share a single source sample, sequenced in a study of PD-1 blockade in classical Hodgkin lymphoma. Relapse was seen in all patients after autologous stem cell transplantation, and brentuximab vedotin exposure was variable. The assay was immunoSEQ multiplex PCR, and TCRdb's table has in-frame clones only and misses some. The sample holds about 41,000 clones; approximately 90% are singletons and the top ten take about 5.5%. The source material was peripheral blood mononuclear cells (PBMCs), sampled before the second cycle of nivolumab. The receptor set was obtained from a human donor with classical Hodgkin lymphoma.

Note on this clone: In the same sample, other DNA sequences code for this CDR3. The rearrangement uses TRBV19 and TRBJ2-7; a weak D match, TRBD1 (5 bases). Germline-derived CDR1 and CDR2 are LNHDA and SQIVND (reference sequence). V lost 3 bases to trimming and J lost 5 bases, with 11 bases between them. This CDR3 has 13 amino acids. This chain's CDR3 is CASSISGLDEQYF. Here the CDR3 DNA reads TGTGCCAGTAGTATTTCAGGGTTGGACGAGCAGTACTTC.

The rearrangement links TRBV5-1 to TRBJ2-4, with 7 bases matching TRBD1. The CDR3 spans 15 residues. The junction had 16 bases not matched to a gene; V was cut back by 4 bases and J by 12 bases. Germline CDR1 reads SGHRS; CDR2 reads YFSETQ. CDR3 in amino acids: CASSTAQGVDGNQYF. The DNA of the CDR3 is TGCGCCAGCAGCACCGCGCAGGGGGTCGATGGGAATCAGTACTTC.

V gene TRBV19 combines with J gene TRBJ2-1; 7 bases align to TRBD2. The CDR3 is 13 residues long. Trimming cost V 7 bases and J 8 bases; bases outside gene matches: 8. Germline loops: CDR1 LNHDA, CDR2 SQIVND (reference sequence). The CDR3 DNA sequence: TGTGCCAGTACCGGCGGGAGTACCCATGAGCAGTTCTTC. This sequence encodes CASTGGSTHEQFF. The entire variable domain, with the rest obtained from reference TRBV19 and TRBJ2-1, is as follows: DGGITQSPKYLFRKEGQNVTLSCEQNLNHDAMYWYRQDPGQGLRLIYYSQIVNDFQKGDIAEGYSVSREKKESFPLTVTSAQKNPTAFYLCASTGGSTHEQFFGPGTRLTVL.

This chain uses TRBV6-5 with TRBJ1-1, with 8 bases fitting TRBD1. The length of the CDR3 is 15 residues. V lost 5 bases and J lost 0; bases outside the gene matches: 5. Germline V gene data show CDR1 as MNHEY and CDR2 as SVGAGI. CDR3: CASSSPTGVNTEAFF. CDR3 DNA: TGTGCCAGCAGTAGCCCGACAGGGGTGAACACTGAAGCTTTCTTT.

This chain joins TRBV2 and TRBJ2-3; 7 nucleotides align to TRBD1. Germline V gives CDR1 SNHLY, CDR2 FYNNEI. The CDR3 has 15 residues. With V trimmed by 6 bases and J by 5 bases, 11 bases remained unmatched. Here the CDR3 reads CASRGVGGLGDTQYF. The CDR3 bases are TGTGCCAGCAGGGGGGTAGGGGGCTTAGGAGATACGCAGTATTTT.

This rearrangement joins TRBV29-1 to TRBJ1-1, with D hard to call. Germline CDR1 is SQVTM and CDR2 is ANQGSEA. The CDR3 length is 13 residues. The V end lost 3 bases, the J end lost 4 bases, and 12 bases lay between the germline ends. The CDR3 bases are TGCAGCGTTGACGGCATAGCAGTCACTGAAGCTTTCTTT. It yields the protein CSVDGIAVTEAFF.

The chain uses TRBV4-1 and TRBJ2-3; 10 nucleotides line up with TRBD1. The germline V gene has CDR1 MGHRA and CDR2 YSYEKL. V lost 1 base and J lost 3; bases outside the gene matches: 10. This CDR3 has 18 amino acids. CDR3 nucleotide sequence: TGCGCCAGCAGCCAAGTAGGGACAGGGGTCGGTAGAACAGATACGCAGTATTTT. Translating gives CASSQVGTGVGRTDTQYF.

CDR3 region: CASSDPGTQYEQYF. The DNA for the CDR3 is TGTGCCAGCAGTGATCCCGGGACACAATACGAGCAGTACTTC. The chain carries TRBV25-1 and TRBJ2-7; the D gene is possibly TRBD1 (6 bases). Trimming shortened V by 3 bases and J by 4 bases, and 13 bases separated the two germline ends. Germline lookup yields CDR1 MGHDK and CDR2 SYGVNS. The CDR3 is made up of 14 amino acids.

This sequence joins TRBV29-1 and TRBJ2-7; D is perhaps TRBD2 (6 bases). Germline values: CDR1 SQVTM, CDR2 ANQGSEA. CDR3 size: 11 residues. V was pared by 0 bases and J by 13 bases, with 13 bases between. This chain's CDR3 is CSVEEGDSTYF. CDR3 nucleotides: TGCAGCGTTGAAGAAGGGGACTCGACATACTTC.

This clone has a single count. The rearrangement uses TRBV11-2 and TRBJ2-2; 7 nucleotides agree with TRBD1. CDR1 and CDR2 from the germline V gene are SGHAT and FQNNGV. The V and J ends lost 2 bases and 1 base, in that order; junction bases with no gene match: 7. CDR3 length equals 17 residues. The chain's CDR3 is CASSLYPRQGNTGELFF. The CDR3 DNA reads TGTGCCAGCAGCTTATATCCCCGACAGGGGAACACCGGGGAGCTGTTTTTT. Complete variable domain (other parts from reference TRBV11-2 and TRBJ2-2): EAGVAQSPRYKIIEKRQSVAFWCNPISGHATLYWYQQILGQGPKLLIQFQNNGVVDDSQLPKDRFSAERLKGVDSTLKIQPAKLEDSAVYLCASSLYPRQGNTGELFFGEGSRLTVL.

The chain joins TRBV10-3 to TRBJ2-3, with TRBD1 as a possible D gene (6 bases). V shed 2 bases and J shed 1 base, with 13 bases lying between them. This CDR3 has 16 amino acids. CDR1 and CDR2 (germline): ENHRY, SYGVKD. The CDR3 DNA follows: TGTGCCATCAGTGAGAGGACAGTCTGGGGCACAGATACGCAGTATTTT. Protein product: CAISERTVWGTDTQYF.

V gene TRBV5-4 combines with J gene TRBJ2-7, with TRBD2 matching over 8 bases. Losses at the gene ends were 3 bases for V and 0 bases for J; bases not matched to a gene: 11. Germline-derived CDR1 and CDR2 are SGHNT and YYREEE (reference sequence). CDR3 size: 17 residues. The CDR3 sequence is CASSSPGAGGYSYEQYF. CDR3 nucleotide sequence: TGTGCCAGCAGCTCCCCGGGGGCGGGGGGTTACTCCTACGAGCAGTACTTC.

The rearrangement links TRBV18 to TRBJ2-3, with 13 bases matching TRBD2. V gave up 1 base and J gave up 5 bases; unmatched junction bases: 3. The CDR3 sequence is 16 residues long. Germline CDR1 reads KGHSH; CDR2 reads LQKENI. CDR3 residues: CASSPRLAGGLDTQYF. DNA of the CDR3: TGTGCCAGCTCACCACGACTAGCGGGGGGATTAGATACGCAGTATTTT.

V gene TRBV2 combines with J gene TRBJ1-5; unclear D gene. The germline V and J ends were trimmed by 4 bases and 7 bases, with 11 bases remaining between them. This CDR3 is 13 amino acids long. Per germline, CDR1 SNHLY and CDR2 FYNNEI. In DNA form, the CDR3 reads TGTGCCAGCAGTGTGGGCCAATGGCAGCCCCAGCATTTT. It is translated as CASSVGQWQPQHF.